The entry below gives a single TCR beta chain sequence along with its context. The data are from a study of blood T cell repertoires in COVID-19. Study information: The United States, Italy and Spain provided the acute and convalescent COVID-19 samples. From T cells, B-cell-depleted T cells, or PBMCs came the material, which was cDNA or gDNA.

Method: immunoSEQ multiplex PCR; TCRdb's copy keeps in-frame clones and lacks some. The sample has about 310,000 clones; roughly 86% are singletons. This CDR3 region has 18 residues. Trimming stripped 1 base from V and 0 bases from J, with 13 bases between. Germline values: CDR1 LNHNV, CDR2 YYDKDF (reference sequence). The rearrangement uses TRBV15 and TRBJ2-6; a weak D match, TRBD1 (6 bases). Source material: peripheral blood. This TCR derives from a woman aged 45 to 65 who had recovered from COVID-19. Here the CDR3 reads CATSRGGRTLSGANVLTF. For the CDR3, the DNA is TGTGCCACCAGCAGAGGGGGGCGAACCCTCTCTGGGGCCAACGTCCTGACTTTC.